Below, 32 T cell receptor beta chains from the same sample are listed, as sequenced in a study of blood T cell repertoires in COVID-19. TCRdb's copy holds only in-frame clones and misses some; the assay was immunoSEQ multiplex PCR. The profile shows over 200,000 clones, around 90% of them singletons. The source material was peripheral blood. The receptors here all came from a human donor in a cohort sampled during active COVID-19.

The rearrangement uses TRBV27 and TRBJ2-3, with TRBD1 as a possible D gene (7 bases). This CDR3 spans 15 amino acids. Between the trimmed V and J ends, which lost 0 bases and 4 bases, there was a span of 11 bases. Germline V gives CDR1 MNHEY, CDR2 SMNVEV (reference sequence). For the CDR3, the DNA is TGTGCCAGCAGTTTATCAGGGGGCGGGGCAGATACGCAGTATTTT. It is translated as CASSLSGGGADTQYF.

The rearrangement joins TRBV19 to TRBJ2-4; no definite D call. Per the germline V gene, CDR1 is LNHDA and CDR2 is SQIVND (reference sequence). This CDR3 region has 11 residues. V was clipped by 3 bases and J by 15 bases, with 12 bases between them. The CDR3 spells CASSIAANRYF. CDR3 nucleotides: TGTGCCAGTAGTATTGCTGCTAATCGGTACTTC.

V usage is TRBV19 and J usage is TRBJ2-7, with TRBD1 matching 7 bases. Per the germline V gene, CDR1 is LNHDA and CDR2 is SQIVND (reference sequence). The CDR3 length is 14 residues. J gave up 6 bases and V 7 bases, and 12 bases lay outside the gene matches. CDR3 amino acids: CASMGAQGIGEQYF. CDR3 DNA sequence: TGTGCCAGTATGGGGGCACAGGGGATCGGCGAGCAGTACTTC.

This clone has a handful of counts. The V and J genes are TRBV4-1 and TRBJ1-4; D ambiguous. Germline V gene sequence: CDR1 MGHRA, CDR2 YSYEKL. V shed 0 bases and J shed 2 bases, with 10 bases lying between them. The CDR3 runs to 16 residues. The chain's CDR3 is CASSQDPSRTNEKLFF. CDR3 nucleotide sequence: TGCGCCAGCAGCCAAGACCCCAGCAGGACTAATGAAAAACTGTTTTTT.

The J gene is TRBJ1-1, the V gene TRBV18; 8 bases map to TRBD1. The length of the CDR3 is 15 residues. V lost 6 bases, J lost 2 bases, and 8 bases stayed unmatched. The germline V gene has CDR1 KGHSH and CDR2 LQKENI. CDR3 sequence reads: CASSRTGGGNTEAFF. CDR3 coding DNA: TGTGCCAGCTCCAGAACAGGGGGTGGAAACACTGAAGCTTTCTTT.

J is TRBJ1-5 and V is TRBV12-3 or TRBV12-4; 7 bases map to TRBD1. The CDR3 has 13 residues. V dropped 7 bases and J dropped 7; count of bases not matched to a gene: 7. CDR3 amino acids: CASNRQGPQPQHF. CDR3 in DNA: TGTGCCAGCAACCGACAGGGCCCCCAGCCCCAGCATTTT.

The genes are TRBV18 and TRBJ2-1; TRBD1 matches at 8 bases. This CDR3 spans 20 amino acids. V gave up 3 bases and J gave up 4 bases; unmatched junction bases: 20. Germline V CDR1 and CDR2: KGHSH, LQKENI. CDR3 loop: CASSPTGTGIPPSKYNEQFF. The CDR3 nucleotides are TGTGCCAGCTCACCTACCGGGACAGGTATCCCACCTTCTAAATACAATGAGCAGTTCTTC.

This chain joins TRBV27 and TRBJ2-1, with 10 bases aligning to TRBD2. The V segment lost 6 bases and the J segment 0 bases; nucleotides outside the gene matches: 20. This CDR3 spans 21 amino acids. The V gene's germline CDR1 is MNHEY and CDR2 SMNVEV (reference sequence). CDR3 residues: CASRSTQLAGYVRPSYNEQFF. The CDR3 region has the DNA TGTGCCAGCAGGTCCACTCAACTAGCGGGATATGTACGTCCCTCCTACAATGAGCAGTTCTTC.

This chain connects TRBV24-1 to TRBJ1-5; D is undetermined. Germline-derived CDR1 and CDR2 are KGHDR and SFDVKD. Trimming took off 5 bases at V and 3 bases at J, with 19 bases between the two ends. This CDR3 has 17 amino acids. The CDR3 spells CATSGPIKQSYNQPQHF. Here the CDR3 DNA reads TGTGCCACCAGTGGCCCCATTAAACAGAGTTACAATCAGCCCCAGCATTTT.

The J gene is TRBJ2-7, the V gene TRBV7-9; 12 nucleotides line up with TRBD1. The V and J ends lost 5 bases and 4 bases, in that order; junction bases with no gene match: 12. CDR1 is SEHNR and CDR2 is FQNEAQ in the germline V gene (reference sequence). There are 17 residues in the CDR3. CDR3 region: CASSTSPRDRGLYEQYF. The CDR3 DNA sequence: TGTGCCAGCAGCACCTCCCCCCGGGACAGGGGGCTTTACGAGCAGTACTTC.

The gene calls are TRBV6-5 and TRBJ2-6; 7 nucleotides match TRBD1. The V segment lost 8 bases and the J segment 0 bases; nucleotides outside the gene matches: 1. Germline V lookup: CDR1 MNHEY, CDR2 SVGAGI. The CDR3 runs 14 residues. The CDR3 nucleotides read TGTGCCAGCGGGACAGCCTCTGGGGCCAACGTCCTGACTTTC. Translation: CASGTASGANVLTF.

The chain is built from TRBV7-2 and TRBJ2-7; TRBD1 is a possible D gene (6 bases). The V gene lost 2 bases and the J gene lost 3 bases, with 8 bases spanning the gap. In germline, CDR1 is SGHTA, CDR2 FQGNSA. The CDR3 sequence is 13 residues long. For the CDR3, the DNA is TGTGCCAGCAGCTTACGACAGGACTACGAGCAGTACTTC. This sequence encodes CASSLRQDYEQYF.

The chain recombines TRBV18 with TRBJ2-7, with 9 positions matching TRBD1. The CDR3 loop spans 14 amino acids. Trimming took 2 bases from V and 7 from J; bases not matched to a gene: 6. Per the germline V gene, CDR1 is KGHSH and CDR2 is LQKENI. The CDR3 sequence: CASSPNRGHGEQYF. Here the CDR3 DNA reads TGTGCCAGCTCACCAAACAGGGGGCATGGGGAGCAGTACTTC.

The DNA of the CDR3 is TGTGCCAGCAGCGTAGCTTTACAGGGCGCCGGGGAGCTGTTTTTT. It translates to CASSVALQGAGELFF. The genes are TRBV9 and TRBJ2-2, with a tentative D call TRBD1 (6 bases). Looked up from germline, CDR1 is SGDLS and CDR2 is YYNGEE. V lost 0 bases to trimming and J lost 6 bases, with 12 bases between them. The CDR3 spans 15 residues.

The chain joins TRBV28 to TRBJ1-1; TRBD1 is a possible D gene (5 bases). The germline V and J ends were trimmed by 2 bases and 0 bases, with 10 bases remaining between them. CDR1 and CDR2 from the germline V gene are MDHEN and SYDVKM. This CDR3 is 15 amino acids long. The CDR3 is CASSLPGRVNTEAFF. The CDR3 nucleotides are TGTGCCAGCAGTTTACCAGGGAGGGTGAACACTGAAGCTTTCTTT.

This sequence joins TRBV3-1 (or the pseudogene TRBV3-2) and TRBJ2-7, with 11 bases aligning to TRBD1. CDR1 is LGHDT, CDR2 YNNKEL, per germline (reference sequence). This CDR3 contains 16 residues. V shed 0 bases and J 4 bases; nucleotides not matched to a gene: 5. The CDR3 reads CASSQDEDRGLYEQYF. CDR3 sequence (DNA): TGTGCCAGCAGCCAAGATGAGGACAGGGGGCTGTACGAGCAGTACTTC.

CDR3 sequence: CASRQGGNQPQHF. As DNA, the CDR3 is TGTGCCAGCAGACAGGGAGGCAATCAGCCCCAGCATTTT. This rearrangement joins TRBV6-6 to TRBJ1-5, with D possibly matching TRBD1 (6 bases). The V and J ends lost 6 bases and 2 bases respectively, with 8 bases between them. CDR3 size: 13 residues. From germline, CDR1 is MNHNY and CDR2 SVGAGI (reference sequence).

The rearrangement links TRBV19 to TRBJ1-1, with D perhaps TRBD1 (5 bases). Germline CDR1 is LNHDA and CDR2 is SQIVND (reference sequence). CDR3 length equals 14 residues. Trimming pared 6 bases from V and 3 bases from J, leaving 14 bases between. CDR3 DNA: TGTGCCAGTAGACTGGGGGAGGTGGACACTGAAGCTTTCTTT. This gives the protein CASRLGEVDTEAFF.

The gene calls are TRBV3-1 (or the pseudogene TRBV3-2) and TRBJ1-5; D perhaps matches TRBD1 (6 bases). Looked up from germline, CDR1 is LGHDT and CDR2 is YNNKEL (reference sequence). Deletions cut 4 bases from V and 2 bases from J, with 9 bases between. The CDR3 has 14 residues. CDR3 nucleotide sequence: TGTGCCAGCAGCCCACGGACAGGCAATCAGCCCCAGCATTTT. Residues: CASSPRTGNQPQHF.

The rearrangement uses TRBV18 and TRBJ1-4, with D uncertain. CDR3 length: 13 residues. V lost 6 bases and J 8 bases, leaving 13 bases between the germline ends. CDR1 and CDR2 from the germline V gene are KGHSH and LQKENI. The CDR3 loop reads CASSPRKEEKLFF. In DNA form, the CDR3 reads TGTGCCAGCTCCCCGCGGAAGGAGGAAAAACTGTTTTTT.

This chain joins TRBV27 and TRBJ1-5, with D uncertain. The V gene lost 3 bases and the J gene lost 4 bases, with 7 bases spanning the gap. Germline V gives CDR1 MNHEY, CDR2 SMNVEV (reference sequence). CDR3 length: 13 residues. The CDR3 protein is CASSFGQNQPQHF. DNA of the CDR3: TGTGCCAGCAGTTTCGGTCAAAATCAGCCCCAGCATTTT.

The V call is TRBV3-1 (or the pseudogene TRBV3-2), the J call TRBJ2-7; 9 bases align to TRBD1. J lost 4 bases, V lost 2 bases, and 6 bases had no gene match. This CDR3 spans 15 amino acids. Per the germline V gene, CDR1 is LGHDT and CDR2 is YNNKEL (reference sequence). The chain's CDR3 is CASSQSVGQGYEQYF. CDR3 nucleotide sequence: TGTGCCAGCAGCCAAAGTGTTGGACAGGGGTACGAGCAGTACTTC.

This clone was observed a handful of times. V usage is TRBV19 and J usage is TRBJ1-1; D possibly corresponds to TRBD1 (6 bases). This CDR3 spans 14 amino acids. Trimming left V 6 bases short and J 1 base short, with 12 bases between. From germline, CDR1 is LNHDA and CDR2 SQIVND (reference sequence). CDR3 sequence reads: CASRQRGRNTEAFF. As DNA, the CDR3 is TGTGCCAGTAGACAGAGGGGGAGGAACACTGAAGCTTTCTTT.

This clone appeared once. The J gene is TRBJ2-6, the V gene TRBV27; D is undetermined. V gave up 4 bases and J gave up 0 bases, with 4 bases separating them. The CDR3 length is 14 residues. Germline-derived CDR1 and CDR2 are MNHEY and SMNVEV (reference sequence). The CDR3 coding sequence is TGTGCCAGCAGTTATAGCTCTGGGGCCAACGTCCTGACTTTC. Residues: CASSYSSGANVLTF.

The gene calls are TRBV11-2 and TRBJ2-7, with 10 nucleotides matching TRBD1. Germline V gene data show CDR1 as SGHAT and CDR2 as FQNNGV. The CDR3 consists of 14 residues. J lost 6 bases, V lost 4 bases, and 6 bases had no gene match. CDR3 coding DNA: TGTGCCAGCAGCTACCGGGACAGGGGATCCGAGCAGTACTTC. The encoded protein is CASSYRDRGSEQYF.

This chain connects TRBV19 to TRBJ1-1, with 10 positions matching TRBD1. Germline V CDR1 and CDR2: LNHDA, SQIVND (reference sequence). This CDR3 spans 15 amino acids. The junction had 5 bases not matched to a gene; V was cut back by 6 bases and J by 1 base. The CDR3: CASSDWTGGNTEAFF. The CDR3 region has the DNA TGTGCCAGTAGCGACTGGACAGGGGGGAACACTGAAGCTTTCTTT.

CDR3 loop: CSHRDRTQGGYTF. The CDR3 coding sequence is TGCAGCCACCGGGACAGGACACAGGGAGGCTACACCTTC. The genes are TRBV29-1 and TRBJ1-2; 8 nucleotides align to TRBD1. V was pared by 8 bases and J by 8 bases, with 13 bases of the junction left unmatched. This CDR3 spans 13 amino acids. Per germline, CDR1 SQVTM and CDR2 ANQGSEA.

This chain joins TRBV19 and TRBJ1-1, with a tentative D call TRBD1 (6 bases). Trimming removed 3 bases at V and 5 bases at J, with 16 bases between. Germline values: CDR1 LNHDA, CDR2 SQIVND (reference sequence). The CDR3 is made up of 15 amino acids. The CDR3 nucleotides are TGTGCCAGTAGTATCAACCCGCAGGGGAATACTGAAGCTTTCTTT. Translation gives CASSINPQGNTEAFF.

The rearrangement joins TRBV3-1 (or the pseudogene TRBV3-2) to TRBJ2-3, with 9 bases that match TRBD2. There are 16 residues in the CDR3. V was pared by 6 bases and J by 0 bases, with 7 bases of the junction left unmatched. Germline CDR1 and CDR2: LGHDT and YNNKEL (reference sequence). In nucleotides, the CDR3 is TGTGCCAGCAGTCCCCTAGCGGGGAGGAGCACAGATACGCAGTATTTT. It specifies CASSPLAGRSTDTQYF.

V usage is TRBV14 and J usage is TRBJ2-3; perhaps TRBD1 as D (6 bases). The V gene lost 0 bases and the J gene lost 1 base, with 17 bases spanning the gap. Germline assignment: CDR1 SGHDN and CDR2 FVKESK. The CDR3 extends over 18 amino acids. In DNA form, the CDR3 reads TGTGCCAGCAGCCAAGAAACAGGGTTTTTTTTTCGCACAGATACGCAGTATTTT. Translation: CASSQETGFFFRTDTQYF. Drawing the rest from reference TRBV14 and TRBJ2-3, the complete variable domain is EAGVTQFPSHSVIEKGQTVTLRCDPISGHDNLYWYRRVMGKEIKFLLHFVKESKQDESGMPNNRFLAERTGGTYSTLKVQPAELEDSGVYFCASSQETGFFFRTDTQYFGPGTRLTVL.

The chain joins TRBV5-1 to TRBJ2-7, with 7 bases matching TRBD2. Trimming took 0 bases from V and 6 from J; bases not matched to a gene: 9. Germline assignment: CDR1 SGHRS and CDR2 YFSETQ. This CDR3 has 15 amino acids. The CDR3 bases are TGCGCCAGCAGCTTGGTTCTATCGGGGGGAGGCGAGCAGTACTTC. Amino acid sequence: CASSLVLSGGGEQYF.

The chain carries TRBV6-6 and TRBJ2-5; TRBD1 matches 7 bases. Germline assignment: CDR1 MNHNY and CDR2 SVGAGI (reference sequence). This CDR3 is built from 13 residues. V gave up 6 bases and J gave up 2 bases; unmatched junction bases: 3. CDR3 amino acids: CASSWDSQETQYF. The DNA of the CDR3 is TGTGCCAGCAGCTGGGACAGTCAAGAGACCCAGTACTTC.